This paragraph reports one T cell receptor beta chain. It lacks a known antigen. The record has no base qualities; no much larger clone is one base away. Using the deep immunoSEQ assay, multiplex PCR amplified TCR CDR3 regions from genomic DNA. For each cell subset, the extracted genomic DNA was distributed evenly across all wells of several immunoSEQ 96-well plates, and each plate served as one replicate. Each replicate PCR for sorted subsets received 200 ng genomic DNA, equal to roughly 30,000 T cell genomes. The purified libraries were quantified using a Qubit 3.0 fluorometer, sized with a Bioanalyzer 2100, and then quantified again using the KAPA Library Quantification kit. Every immunoSEQ 96-well plate was sequenced on a dedicated single-read 150-cycle Illumina NextSeq 550 flow cell. Under the source paper's analysis protocol: Because only junctional sequences without quality scores were contained in the immunoSEQ output, filtering matching that applied to full-length reads could not be performed. To assign V/J genes and CDR3, sequences were annotated against IMGT germline references using PyIR, a Python wrapper for IgBLAST v1.9. Reads with weak V/J assignments (E-value above 1e-6), missing CDR3, stop codons, out-of-frame junctions, or ambiguous translated residues were removed. V3J clonotypes were defined as sequences sharing an identical inferred V gene, J gene, and CDR3 amino acid sequence. Percentage overlap between repertoires was computed as shared unique clonotypes divided by the size of the smaller repertoire. Repertoire richness was assessed with RTK rarefaction, the Chao1 estimator, and Recon v2.1 estimates of unobserved clonotypes. Generation probabilities were computed with OLGA for all TCRbeta clonotypes obtained by the gDNA method from four donors. The table comes from immuneACCESS by way of TCRdb, which keeps in-frame sequences with V and J called. Part of the clones is missing from these tables; in studies checked, under half for an unresolved V gene and the rest for unknown reasons. V and J calls and clone size are those listed in that table; D and trimming were worked out from the DNA. The sample data list 2 million to 2.5 million clones, and roughly 92% of these were observed just once. Around 0.4% of the sample belongs to the ten largest clones.

The sample originates from a study of shared clonotypes between healthy human individuals (TCRdb year 2020). For the study in its entirety: Three men and a couple of women, aged 18 to 49 years, made up the cohort. Per donor, leukapheresis produced somewhere between about 0.94 and 9.5 billion PBMCs. To increase sequencing depth and limit assay-specific biases, TCR repertoire library preparation and sequencing were carried out by different laboratories using diverse techniques. For each donor, three plates each were used for CD4 naive and CD4 memory, two plates were used for CD8 naive, and one plate was used for CD8 memory. Blood TCR repertoires of five healthy adults were deeply sequenced to estimate repertoire size and the extent of clonotype sharing between individuals. Beyond this particular receptor, the publication reports: Naive subsets generally had larger estimated clonotype richness than memory subsets did. Because the study included only a small number of donors, the genetic and exposure-history diversity represented was limited. Rarefaction of sorted-subset datasets indicated incomplete sequencing despite the large sequencing depth. Clonotypes shared by all four sorted-subset donors showed higher generation probabilities than non-shared clonotypes. Based on pairwise subsampling, the degree of clonotype sharing among donors was expected to be affected by sequencing depth. Sharing across four donors was observed for approximately 4.6% of naive CD4, over 3% of naive CD8, over 2% of memory CD4, and approximately 0.41% of memory CD8 clonotypes. Only blood was sampled, and tissue TCR repertoires likely differ from those in blood.

The donors were healthy, HIV-negative adults with no recently reported acute infections or vaccinations. Every donor was a Caucasian adult living in Nashville, Tennessee, USA. Magnetic negative selection was used to enrich CD4+ T cells, after which naive cells were positively selected on CD45RA and the negative fraction became the memory subset. Blood was obtained by leukapheresis, after which PBMCs were separated by Ficoll-Histopaque density gradient centrifugation and cryopreserved in liquid nitrogen vapor phase. Analytical flow cytometry was used to check the purity and quantity of every magnetically sorted T cell population. Genomic DNA was isolated from every sorted fraction and measured by UV absorbance on a Nanodrop 2000c. V is cut by 1 base and J by 9 bases, and the space between the germline ends is 10 bases. CDR1 and CDR2, per the germline V gene (reference sequence), are SSHAT and FNYEAQ. From its cysteine to its phenylalanine, the CDR3 spans 13 amino acids. Only the CDR3 part of the read is kept: 39 bases, read in frame from the first base.

The chain was built from TRBV7-7 and TRBJ1-5, with the D gene too uncertain to name. Sequencing was done on a sample of naive CD4+ T cells from PBMCs. Per the publication, the cell subset or site label means: CD45RA+ positively selected. The clonotype originates from a man aged 18 to 30 in good health. Some clones in this sample may be carry-over from other donors' samples. The DNA sequence is given as TGTGCCAGCAGCTTAGGGCGGGGTGCGCCCCAGCATTTT. This translates into CASSLGRGAPQHF.